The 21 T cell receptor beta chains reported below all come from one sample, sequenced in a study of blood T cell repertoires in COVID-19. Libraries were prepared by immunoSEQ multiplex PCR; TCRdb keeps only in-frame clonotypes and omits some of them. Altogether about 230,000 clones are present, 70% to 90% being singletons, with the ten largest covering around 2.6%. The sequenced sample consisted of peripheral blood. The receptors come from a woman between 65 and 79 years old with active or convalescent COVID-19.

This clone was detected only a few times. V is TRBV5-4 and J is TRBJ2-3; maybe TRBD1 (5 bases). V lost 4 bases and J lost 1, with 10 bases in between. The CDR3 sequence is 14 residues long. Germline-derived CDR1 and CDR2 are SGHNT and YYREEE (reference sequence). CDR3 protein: CASSQGAGTDTQYF. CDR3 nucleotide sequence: TGTGCCAGCAGCCAAGGGGCCGGCACAGATACGCAGTATTTT.

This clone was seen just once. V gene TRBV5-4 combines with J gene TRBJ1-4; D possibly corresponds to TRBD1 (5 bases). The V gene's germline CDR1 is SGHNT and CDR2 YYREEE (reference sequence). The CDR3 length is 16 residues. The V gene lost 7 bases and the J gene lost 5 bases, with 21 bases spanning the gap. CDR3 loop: CASSLGGAKGNEKLFF. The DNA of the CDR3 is TGTGCCAGCTCCCTAGGAGGGGCTAAGGGGAATGAAAAACTGTTTTTT.

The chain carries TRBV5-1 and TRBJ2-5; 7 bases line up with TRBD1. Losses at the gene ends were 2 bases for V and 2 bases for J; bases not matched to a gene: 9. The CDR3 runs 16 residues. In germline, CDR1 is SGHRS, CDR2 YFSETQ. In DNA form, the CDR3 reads TGCGCCAGCAGCTTTCAGTTGACAGGGCCTCAAGAGACCCAGTACTTC. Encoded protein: CASSFQLTGPQETQYF.

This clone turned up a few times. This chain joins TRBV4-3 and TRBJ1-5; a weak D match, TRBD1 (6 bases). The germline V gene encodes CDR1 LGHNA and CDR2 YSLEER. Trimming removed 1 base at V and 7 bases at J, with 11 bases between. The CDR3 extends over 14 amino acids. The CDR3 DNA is TGCGCCAGCAGCCAAGGACCCCAGGGGCAGCCCCAGCATTTT. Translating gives CASSQGPQGQPQHF.

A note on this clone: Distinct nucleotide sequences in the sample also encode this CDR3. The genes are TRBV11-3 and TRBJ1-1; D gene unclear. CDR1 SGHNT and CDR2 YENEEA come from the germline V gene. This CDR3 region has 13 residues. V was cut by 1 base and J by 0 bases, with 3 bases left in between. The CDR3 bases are TGTGCCAGCAGCTTAGCCATGAACACTGAAGCTTTCTTT. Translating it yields CASSLAMNTEAFF.

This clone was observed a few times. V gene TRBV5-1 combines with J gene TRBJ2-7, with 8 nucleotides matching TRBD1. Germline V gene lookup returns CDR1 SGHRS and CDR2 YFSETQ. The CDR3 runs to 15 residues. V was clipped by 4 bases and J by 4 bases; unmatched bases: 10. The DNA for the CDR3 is TGCGCCAGCAGCCACGACAGGGGTACCGTGTACGAGCAGTACTTC. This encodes CASSHDRGTVYEQYF. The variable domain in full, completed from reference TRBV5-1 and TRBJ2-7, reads KAGVTQTPRYLIKTRGQQVTLSCSPISGHRSVSWYQQTPGQGLQFLFEYFSETQRNKGNFPGRFSGRQFSNSRSEMNVSTLELGDSALYLCASSHDRGTVYEQYFGPGTRLTVT.

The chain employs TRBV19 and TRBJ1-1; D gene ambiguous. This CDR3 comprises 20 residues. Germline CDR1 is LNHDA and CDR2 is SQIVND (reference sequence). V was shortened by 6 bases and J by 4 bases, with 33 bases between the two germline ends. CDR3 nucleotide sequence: TGTGCCAGTAGCCTTCAACCCCCCGTAGTAGGAACCCCACGGGTCACTGAAGCTTTCTTT. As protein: CASSLQPPVVGTPRVTEAFF.

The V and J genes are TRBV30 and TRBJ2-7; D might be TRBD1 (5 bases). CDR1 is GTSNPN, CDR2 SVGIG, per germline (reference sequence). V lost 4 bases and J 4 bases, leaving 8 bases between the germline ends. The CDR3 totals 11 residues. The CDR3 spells CAWNRQYEQYF. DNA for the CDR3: TGTGCCTGGAATAGACAGTACGAGCAGTACTTC.

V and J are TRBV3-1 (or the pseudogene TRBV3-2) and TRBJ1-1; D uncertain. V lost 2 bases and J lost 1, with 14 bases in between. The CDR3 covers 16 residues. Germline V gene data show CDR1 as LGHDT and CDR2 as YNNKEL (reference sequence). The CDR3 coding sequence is TGTGCCAGCAGCCAATTCGGAGGGCTGGGGAACACTGAAGCTTTCTTT. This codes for CASSQFGGLGNTEAFF.

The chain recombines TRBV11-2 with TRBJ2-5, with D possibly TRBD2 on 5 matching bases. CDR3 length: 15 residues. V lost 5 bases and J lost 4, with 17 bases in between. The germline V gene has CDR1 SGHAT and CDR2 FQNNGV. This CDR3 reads CASSLQGLGLETQYF. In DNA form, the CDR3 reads TGTGCCAGCAGCCTCCAAGGACTCGGGTTAGAGACCCAGTACTTC.

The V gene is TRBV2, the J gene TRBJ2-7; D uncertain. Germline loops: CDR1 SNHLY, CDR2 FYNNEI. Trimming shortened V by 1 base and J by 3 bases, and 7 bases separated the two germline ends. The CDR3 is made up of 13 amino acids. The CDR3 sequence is CASSEGQFYEQYF. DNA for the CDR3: TGTGCCAGCAGTGAAGGGCAATTCTACGAGCAGTACTTC.

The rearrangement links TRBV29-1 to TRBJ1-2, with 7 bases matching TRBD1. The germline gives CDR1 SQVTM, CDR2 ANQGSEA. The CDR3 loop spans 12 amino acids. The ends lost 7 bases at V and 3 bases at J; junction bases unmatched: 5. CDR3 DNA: TGCAGCGCCTCGGGACAGCACTATGGCTACACCTTC. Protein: CSASGQHYGYTF.

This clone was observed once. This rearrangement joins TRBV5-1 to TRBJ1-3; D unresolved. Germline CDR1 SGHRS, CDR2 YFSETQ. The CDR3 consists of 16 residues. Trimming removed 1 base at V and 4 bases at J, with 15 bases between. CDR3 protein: CASSLNPYETGNTIYF. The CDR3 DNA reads TGCGCCAGCAGCTTGAACCCCTACGAGACAGGAAACACCATATATTTT.

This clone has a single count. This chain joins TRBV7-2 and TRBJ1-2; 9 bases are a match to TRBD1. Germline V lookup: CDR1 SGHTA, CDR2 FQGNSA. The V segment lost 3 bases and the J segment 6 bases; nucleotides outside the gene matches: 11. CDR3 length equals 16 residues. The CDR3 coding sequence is TGTGCCAGCAGCTTCTCTTATGCCGGGACAGGGAATGGCTACACCTTC. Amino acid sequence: CASSFSYAGTGNGYTF.

CDR3 sequence reads: CASSGGQGPGYGYTF. The DNA for the CDR3 is TGCGCCAGCAGCGGAGGACAGGGCCCAGGATATGGCTACACCTTC. This sequence joins TRBV5-1 and TRBJ1-2; 8 positions match TRBD1. The trim removed 4 bases at V and 5 bases at J, leaving 10 bases unmatched. Germline assignment: CDR1 SGHRS and CDR2 YFSETQ. The CDR3 runs 15 residues.

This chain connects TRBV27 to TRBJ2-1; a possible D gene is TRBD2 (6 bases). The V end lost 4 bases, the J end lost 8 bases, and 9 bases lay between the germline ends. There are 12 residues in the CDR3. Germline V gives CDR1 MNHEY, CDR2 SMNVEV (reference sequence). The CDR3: CASSSRGYEQFF. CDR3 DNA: TGTGCCAGCAGTTCGCGGGGATATGAGCAGTTCTTC.

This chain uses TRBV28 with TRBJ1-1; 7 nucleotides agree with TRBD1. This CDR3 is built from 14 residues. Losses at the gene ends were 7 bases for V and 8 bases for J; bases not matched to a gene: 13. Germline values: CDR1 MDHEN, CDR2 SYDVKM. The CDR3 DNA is TGTGCCAGCAAGGGGGCGACAGTCATGAGGGAAGCTTTCTTT. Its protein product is CASKGATVMREAFF.

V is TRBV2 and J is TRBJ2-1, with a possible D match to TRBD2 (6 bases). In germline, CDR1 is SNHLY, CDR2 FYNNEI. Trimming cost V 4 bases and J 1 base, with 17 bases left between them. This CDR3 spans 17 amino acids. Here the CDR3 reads CASSGRAIAGSYNEQFF. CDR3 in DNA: TGTGCCAGCAGTGGGAGGGCAATCGCCGGATCCTACAATGAGCAGTTCTTC.

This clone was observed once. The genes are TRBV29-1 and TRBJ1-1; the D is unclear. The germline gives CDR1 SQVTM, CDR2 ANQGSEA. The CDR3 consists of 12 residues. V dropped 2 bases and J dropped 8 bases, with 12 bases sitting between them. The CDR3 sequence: CSVERIRNEAFF. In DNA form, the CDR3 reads TGCAGCGTTGAACGGATCAGGAACGAAGCTTTCTTT. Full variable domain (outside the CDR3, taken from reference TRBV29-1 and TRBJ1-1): SAVISQKPSRDICQRGTSLTIQCQVDSQVTMMFWYRQQPGQSLTLIATANQGSEATYESGFVIDKFPISRPNLTFSTLTVSNMSPEDSSIYLCSVERIRNEAFFGQGTRLTVV.

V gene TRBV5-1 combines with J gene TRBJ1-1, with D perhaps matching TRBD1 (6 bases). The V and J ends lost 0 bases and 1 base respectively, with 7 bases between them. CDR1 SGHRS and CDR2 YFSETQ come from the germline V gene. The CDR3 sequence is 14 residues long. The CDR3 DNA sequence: TGCGCCAGCAGCTTGGGGACAGCGAACACTGAAGCTTTCTTT. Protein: CASSLGTANTEAFF.

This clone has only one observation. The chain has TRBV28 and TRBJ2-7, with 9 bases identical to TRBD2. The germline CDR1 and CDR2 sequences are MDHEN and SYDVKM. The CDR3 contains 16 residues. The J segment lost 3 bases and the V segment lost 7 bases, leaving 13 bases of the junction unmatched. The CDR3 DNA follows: TGTGCCAGCACCTCACCGGGGCGCGGGGGGGGCTACGAGCAGTACTTC. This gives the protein CASTSPGRGGGYEQYF.